One T cell receptor beta chain is described in this entry. What it binds is unknown. This record comes from a study of blood T cells in healthy people across ages. Study-wide results and caveats: Long-lived donors exceeded aged donors in naive CD4+ cells and diversity. Correlation between TCR beta diversity and naive T cell percentage was strong. The study regarded diversity estimates from one million T cells as underestimates.

CDR1 and CDR2 from the germline V gene are SGHRS and YFSETQ. The V gene lost 3 bases and the J gene lost 3 bases, with 12 bases spanning the gap. There are 14 residues in the CDR3. It was with a sample-barcoded 5' primer and a J-beta primer mix that a second PCR of roughly 6 to 12 cycles was run. One entry per CDR3 protein, called by TCRdb with MiXCR from the 5' RACE reads. The data contain about 640,000 distinct CDR3 sequences, around three fifths of them singletons. The sequencing sample was made of blood. This TCR was sampled from a man aged 55 to 70 in good health. The V gene is TRBV5-1, the J gene TRBJ1-1, with D perhaps TRBD1 (6 bases). For the CDR3, the DNA is TGCGCCAGCAGCTATGGGGGGCAACACACTGAAGCTTTCTTT. Amino acid sequence: CASSYGGQHTEAFF.